The 4 T cell receptor beta chains below were found in one sample sequenced in a study of shared clonotypes between healthy human individuals. Using immunoSEQ multiplex PCR, the repertoire was profiled, and TCRdb retains in-frame clones only, with some absent. The sample carries fewer than 1.4 million clones, about four fifths recorded once. Sequencing was performed on memory CD4+ T cells from PBMCs. The subset denotes: CD45RA-negative fraction. The receptors originated from a man between 18 and 29 years old in good health. Some clones in this sample may be carry-over from other donors' samples.

The CDR3 DNA follows: TGTGCCAGCAGTTTAGGACCGGGACAGGGGTATAGCAATCAGCCCCAGCATTTT. It encodes CASSLGPGQGYSNQPQHF. V and J are TRBV28 and TRBJ1-5, with TRBD1 matching over 10 bases. The CDR3 is 18 residues long. With 2 bases clipped from V and 0 bases from J, the junction kept 7 bases outside the gene matches. CDR1 is MDHEN and CDR2 is SYDVKM in the germline V gene.

Only one count was recorded for this clone. The rearrangement links TRBV5-1 to TRBJ2-1, with 8 bases lining up with TRBD1. Looked up from germline, CDR1 is SGHRS and CDR2 is YFSETQ. The trim removed 1 base at V and 5 bases at J, leaving 5 bases unmatched. The CDR3 covers 15 residues. Here the CDR3 reads CASSLWQGAHNEQFF. CDR3 sequence (DNA): TGCGCCAGCAGCTTGTGGCAGGGGGCCCACAATGAGCAGTTCTTC.

The V call is TRBV27, the J call TRBJ2-1, with D perhaps TRBD2 (5 bases). V was shortened by 3 bases and J by 7 bases, with 22 bases between the two germline ends. The CDR3 sequence is 17 residues long. The germline V gene encodes CDR1 MNHEY and CDR2 SMNVEV (reference sequence). CDR3 loop: CASSLGWAGVNGNEQFF. The DNA for the CDR3 is TGTGCCAGCAGTTTGGGTTGGGCGGGCGTCAACGGGAATGAGCAGTTCTTC.

The sample holds a few counts of this clone. The chain joins TRBV6-5 to TRBJ1-2; D is undetermined. CDR3 length: 13 residues. CDR1 MNHEY and CDR2 SVGAGI come from the germline V gene. Trimming pared 6 bases from V and 8 bases from J, leaving 16 bases between. The CDR3 sequence: CASRIGPGFGYTF. CDR3 in DNA: TGTGCCAGCAGAATTGGGCCGGGGTTCGGCTACACCTTC.